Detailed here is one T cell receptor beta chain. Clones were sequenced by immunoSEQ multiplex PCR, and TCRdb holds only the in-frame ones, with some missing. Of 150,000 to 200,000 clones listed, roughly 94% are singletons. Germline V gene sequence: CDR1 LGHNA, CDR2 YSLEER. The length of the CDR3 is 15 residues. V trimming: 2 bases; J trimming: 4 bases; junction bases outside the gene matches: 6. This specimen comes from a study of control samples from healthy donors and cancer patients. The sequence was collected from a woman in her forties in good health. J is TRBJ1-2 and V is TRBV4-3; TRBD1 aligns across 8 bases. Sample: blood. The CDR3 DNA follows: TGCGCCAGCAGCCAAAGTTATACAGGGGGCTATGGCTACACCTTC. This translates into CASSQSYTGGYGYTF.